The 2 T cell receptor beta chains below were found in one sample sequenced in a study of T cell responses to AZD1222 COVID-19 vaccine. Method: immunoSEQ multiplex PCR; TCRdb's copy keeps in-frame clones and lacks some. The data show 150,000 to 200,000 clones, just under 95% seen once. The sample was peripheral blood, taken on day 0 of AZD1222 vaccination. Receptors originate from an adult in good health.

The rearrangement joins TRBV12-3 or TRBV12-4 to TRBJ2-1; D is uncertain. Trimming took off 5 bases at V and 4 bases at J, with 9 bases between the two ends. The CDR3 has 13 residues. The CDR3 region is CASSPGQYNEQFF. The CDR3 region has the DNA TGTGCCAGCAGTCCCGGGCAGTACAATGAGCAGTTCTTC.

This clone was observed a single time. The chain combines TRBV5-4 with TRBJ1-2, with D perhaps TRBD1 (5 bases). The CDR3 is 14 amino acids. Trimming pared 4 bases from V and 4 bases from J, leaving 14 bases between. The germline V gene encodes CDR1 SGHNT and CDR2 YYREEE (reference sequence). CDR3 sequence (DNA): TGTGCCAGCAGCCCTCTACAGGTTAGCTATGGCTACACCTTC. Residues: CASSPLQVSYGYTF.